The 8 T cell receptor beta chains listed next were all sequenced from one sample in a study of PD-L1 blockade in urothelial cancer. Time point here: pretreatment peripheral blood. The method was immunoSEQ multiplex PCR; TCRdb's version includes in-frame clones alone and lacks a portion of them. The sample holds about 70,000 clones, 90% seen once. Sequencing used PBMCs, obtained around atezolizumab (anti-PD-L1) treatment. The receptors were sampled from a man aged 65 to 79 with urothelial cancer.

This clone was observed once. CDR3 DNA sequence: TGTGCCAGCAGCTTGGAAGCGGGAACCTACAATGAGCAGTTCTTC. Its protein product is CASSLEAGTYNEQFF. This chain uses TRBV5-4 with TRBJ2-1; TRBD2 matches at 7 bases. Germline CDR1 and CDR2: SGHNT and YYREEE (reference sequence). This CDR3 contains 15 residues. V gave up 0 bases and J gave up 2 bases; unmatched junction bases: 2.

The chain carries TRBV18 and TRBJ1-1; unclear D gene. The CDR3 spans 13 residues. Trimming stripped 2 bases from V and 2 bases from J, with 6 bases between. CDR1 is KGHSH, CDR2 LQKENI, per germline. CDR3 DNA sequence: TGTGCCAGCTCACCAGCAGGTAACACTGAAGCTTTCTTT. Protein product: CASSPAGNTEAFF.

The CDR3 spells CASRRQGAGGELFF. The CDR3 DNA follows: TGTGCCAGTAGGCGACAGGGGGCCGGCGGGGAGCTGTTTTTT. The chain uses TRBV19 and TRBJ2-2; 10 bases are shared with TRBD1. After removal of 6 bases from V and 7 bases from J, the junction contained 5 bases not matched to a gene. The CDR3 loop spans 14 amino acids. CDR1 and CDR2 from the germline V gene are LNHDA and SQIVND (reference sequence).

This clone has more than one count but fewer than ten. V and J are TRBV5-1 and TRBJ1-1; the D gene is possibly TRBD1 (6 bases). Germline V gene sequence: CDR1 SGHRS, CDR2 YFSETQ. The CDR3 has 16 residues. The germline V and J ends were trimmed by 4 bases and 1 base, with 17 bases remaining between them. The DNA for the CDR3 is TGCGCCAGCAGCCGGGAGGCAGGGGCCAGGAACACTGAAGCTTTCTTT. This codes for CASSREAGARNTEAFF.

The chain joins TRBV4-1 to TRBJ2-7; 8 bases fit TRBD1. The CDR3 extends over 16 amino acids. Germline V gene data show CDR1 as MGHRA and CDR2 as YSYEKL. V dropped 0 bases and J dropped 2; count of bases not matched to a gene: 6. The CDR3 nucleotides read TGCGCCAGCAGCCAAGATGCCCCGGACAGGGCCTACGAGCAGTACTTC. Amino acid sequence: CASSQDAPDRAYEQYF.

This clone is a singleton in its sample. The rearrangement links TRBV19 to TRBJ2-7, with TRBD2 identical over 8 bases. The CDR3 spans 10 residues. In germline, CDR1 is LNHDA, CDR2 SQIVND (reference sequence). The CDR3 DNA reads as TGTGCAGCGGGAGTGACCGAGCAGTACTTC. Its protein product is CAAGVTEQYF.

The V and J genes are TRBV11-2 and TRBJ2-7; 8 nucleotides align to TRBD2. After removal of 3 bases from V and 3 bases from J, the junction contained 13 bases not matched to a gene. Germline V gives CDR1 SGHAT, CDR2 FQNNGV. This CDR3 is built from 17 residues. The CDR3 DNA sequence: TGTGCCAGCAGCTTTCCAGGACCACTCAGCGGGAGCTACGAGCAGTACTTC. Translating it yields CASSFPGPLSGSYEQYF.

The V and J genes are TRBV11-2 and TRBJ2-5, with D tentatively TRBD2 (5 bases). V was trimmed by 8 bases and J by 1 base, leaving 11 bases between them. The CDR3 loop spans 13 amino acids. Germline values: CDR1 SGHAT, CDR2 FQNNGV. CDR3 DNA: TGTGCCAGCGCTTTGGGGAGCCAAGAGACCCAGTACTTC. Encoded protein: CASALGSQETQYF.